This T cell receptor (beta chain) came from a study of T-cell reconstitution after alpha-beta-depleted transplantation in children. CDR1 LGHNA and CDR2 YNFKEQ come from the germline V gene. This CDR3 is built from 14 residues. The V end was cut by 3 bases, the J end by 3 bases, with 12 bases between. Unique molecular identifiers were incorporated into the prepared TCRbeta library. TCRdb processed the PCR reads anew with MiXCR; each CDR3 protein has one entry. Seen here are about 360,000 distinct CDR3 sequences, 13% observed once, and the top ten hold 3.5% to 4.5%. The chain uses TRBV4-2 and TRBJ2-7; D may match TRBD1 or TRBD2 (5 bases each). The clonotype originates from a human donor who donated a stem cell graft to a child with Fanconi anemia. The source material was PBMCs, sampled from the stem cell graft. Here the CDR3 reads CASSQGVQGYEQYV. The CDR3 DNA is TGTGCCAGCAGCCAGGGGGTTCAGGGCTACGAGCAGTACGTC.